This T cell receptor beta chain was captured by sequencing in a study of cytomegalovirus exposure and HLA in healthy donors. PCR was performed using 60 Vbeta and 13 Jbeta primers. Assay: immunoSEQ multiplex PCR; the TCRdb copy retains only in-frame clones and omits some. The data contain about 180,000 clones, approximately 80% of them singletons. This clone turned up a few times. What it recognizes is unknown. V was trimmed by 6 bases and J by 4 bases, leaving 10 bases between them. This CDR3 contains 14 residues. Germline V gene data show CDR1 as ENHRY and CDR2 as SYGVKD. The study, taken as a whole, reports: Per a prior analysis, the majority of TCR beta V segments were productive roughly 90% or roughly 30% of the time. Fewer than 200 TCR beta chains were listed as cytomegalovirus-associated. Reportedly, cytomegalovirus status was diagnosed with high sensitivity and specificity.

The J gene is TRBJ2-6, the V gene TRBV10-3; D is uncertain. The receptor was isolated from a girl aged 10 to 17 in good health and CMV-seropositive. What was sequenced was PBMCs. The CDR3 reads CAISRLSGANVLTF. DNA for the CDR3: TGTGCCATCAGCAGACTTTCAGGGGCCAACGTCCTGACTTTC.